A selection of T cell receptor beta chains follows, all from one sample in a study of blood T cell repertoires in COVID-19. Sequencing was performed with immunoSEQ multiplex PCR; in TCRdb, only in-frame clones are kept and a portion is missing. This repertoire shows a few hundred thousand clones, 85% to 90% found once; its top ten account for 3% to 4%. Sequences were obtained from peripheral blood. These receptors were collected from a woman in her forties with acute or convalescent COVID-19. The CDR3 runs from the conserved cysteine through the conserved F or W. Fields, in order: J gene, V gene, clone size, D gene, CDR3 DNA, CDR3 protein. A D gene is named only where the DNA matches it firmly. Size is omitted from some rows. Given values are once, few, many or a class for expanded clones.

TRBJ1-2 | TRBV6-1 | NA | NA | TGTGCCAGCAGTGAGTTCGCCAGGGGCTATGGCTACACCTTC | CASSEFARGYGYTF
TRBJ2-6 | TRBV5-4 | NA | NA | TGTGCCAGCAGCTTGGGCAGGGGTGACCTAGGGGCCAACGTCCTGACTTTC | CASSLGRGDLGANVLTF
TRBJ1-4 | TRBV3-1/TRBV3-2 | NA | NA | TGTGCCAGCAGCTTGACAGTGGGCGAAAAACTGTTTTTT | CASSLTVGEKLFF
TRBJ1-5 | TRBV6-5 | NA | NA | TGTGCCAGCAGTTACTCGCCGGGAATTGGGAATCAGCCCCAGCATTTT | CASSYSPGIGNQPQHF
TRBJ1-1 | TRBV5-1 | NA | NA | TGCGCCAGCAGCCCGACAGGGAACACTGAAGCTTTCTTT | CASSPTGNTEAFF
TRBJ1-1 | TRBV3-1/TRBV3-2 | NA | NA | TGTGCCAGCAGCCAAGGGGGGGGAGGCGGCACTGAAGCTTTCTTT | CASSQGGGGGTEAFF
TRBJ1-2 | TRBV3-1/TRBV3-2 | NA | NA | TGTGCCAGCAGCCAGCCGGGTCGGTATGGCTACACCTTC | CASSQPGRYGYTF
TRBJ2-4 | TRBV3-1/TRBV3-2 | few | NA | TGTGCCAGCAGCGGGGGGGCGTTGAAAAACATTCAGTACTTC | CASSGGALKNIQYF
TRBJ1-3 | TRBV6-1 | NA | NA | TGTGCCAGCAGTGAAGTCCTGGCAGGGGTCGGAAACACCATATATTTT | CASSEVLAGVGNTIYF
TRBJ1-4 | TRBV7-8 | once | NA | TGTGCCAGCAGCTTAGGAGGGATAGGAGAAAAACTGTTTTTT | CASSLGGIGEKLFF
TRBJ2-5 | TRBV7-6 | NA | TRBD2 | TGTGCCAGCAGCTCCACCGGAGGACTAGCGGGGGGCCCCGGGGAGACCCAGTACTTC | CASSSTGGLAGGPGETQYF
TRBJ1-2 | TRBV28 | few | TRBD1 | TGTGCCAGCCATGGAGTGAATGAAGGGACAGGGGGCGCTTCGCATGGCTACACCTTC | CASHGVNEGTGGASHGYTF
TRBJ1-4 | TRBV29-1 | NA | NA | TGCAGCGTGGCGCGGTCCGTAACTAATGAAAAACTGTTTTTT | CSVARSVTNEKLFF
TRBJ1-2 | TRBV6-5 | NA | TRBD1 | TGTGCCAGCAGTATTGGGACAGGGGGCAGCTATGGCTACACCTTC | CASSIGTGGSYGYTF
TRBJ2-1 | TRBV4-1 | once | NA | TGCGCCAGCAGCCCACAAAAGAATGAGCAGTTCTTC | CASSPQKNEQFF
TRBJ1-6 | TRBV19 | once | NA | TGTGCCAGTAGTCCCTCGCCGGGTTCCTATAATTCACCCCTCCACTTT | CASSPSPGSYNSPLHF
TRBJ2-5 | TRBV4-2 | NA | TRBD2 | TGTGCCAGCAGCCAGGGGATTTTTGGGGAGGGGACCCAGTACTTC | CASSQGIFGEGTQYF
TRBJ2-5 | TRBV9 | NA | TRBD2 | TGTGCCAGCAGCTCATGGGGAGGGGAAGAGACCCAGTACTTC | CASSSWGGEETQYF
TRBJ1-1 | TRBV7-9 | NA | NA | TGTGCCAGCAGCTTAGCCTCAGAGAACGGGGGCACTGAAGCTTTCTTT | CASSLASENGGTEAFF
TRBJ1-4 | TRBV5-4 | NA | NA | TGTGCCAGCAGCTTCGGTCAGGGGTATGAAAAACTGTTTTTT | CASSFGQGYEKLFF
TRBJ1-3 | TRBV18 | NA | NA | TGTGCCAGCTCGACGGGGAGCGTCCGCTCTGGAAACACCATATATTTT | CASSTGSVRSGNTIYF
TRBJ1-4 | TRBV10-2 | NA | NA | TGCGCCAGCAAGGAGGGTGAAAAACTGTTTTTT | CASKEGEKLFF
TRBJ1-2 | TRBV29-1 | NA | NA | TGCAGCGCTGAGCCCCTGAGCCCTGGAACACCCACCAGATTGGGCGGCTACACCTTC | CSAEPLSPGTPTRLGGYTF
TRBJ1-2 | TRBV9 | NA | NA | TGTGCCAGCAGCGGCGCCCCAGGGGACACTGGCTACACCTTC | CASSGAPGDTGYTF
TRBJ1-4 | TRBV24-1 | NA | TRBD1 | TGTGCCACCAGTGAGACAGGGCGCCGAGGCGCAACTAATGAAAAACTGTTTTTT | CATSETGRRGATNEKLFF
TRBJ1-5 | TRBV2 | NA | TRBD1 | TGTGCCAGCAGTGAAGAAACAGGGGGCCAGCCCCAGCATTTT | CASSEETGGQPQHF
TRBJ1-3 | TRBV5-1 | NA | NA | TGCGCCAGCAGCTTGGGAACAGGCCTCTCTGGAAACACCATATATTTT | CASSLGTGLSGNTIYF
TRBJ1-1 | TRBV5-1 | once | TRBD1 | TGCGCCAGCAGCCTAGACAGGGGCCTGAACACTGAAGCTTTCTTT | CASSLDRGLNTEAFF
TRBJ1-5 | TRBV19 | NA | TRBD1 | TGTGCCAGTAGTACGACAGGGCTCCTCAGCAATCAGCCCCAGCATTTT | CASSTTGLLSNQPQHF
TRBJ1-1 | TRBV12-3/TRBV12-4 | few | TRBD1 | TGTGCCAGCAGTGACTTGACAGGGGCTTCGGCTTTCTTT | CASSDLTGASAFF